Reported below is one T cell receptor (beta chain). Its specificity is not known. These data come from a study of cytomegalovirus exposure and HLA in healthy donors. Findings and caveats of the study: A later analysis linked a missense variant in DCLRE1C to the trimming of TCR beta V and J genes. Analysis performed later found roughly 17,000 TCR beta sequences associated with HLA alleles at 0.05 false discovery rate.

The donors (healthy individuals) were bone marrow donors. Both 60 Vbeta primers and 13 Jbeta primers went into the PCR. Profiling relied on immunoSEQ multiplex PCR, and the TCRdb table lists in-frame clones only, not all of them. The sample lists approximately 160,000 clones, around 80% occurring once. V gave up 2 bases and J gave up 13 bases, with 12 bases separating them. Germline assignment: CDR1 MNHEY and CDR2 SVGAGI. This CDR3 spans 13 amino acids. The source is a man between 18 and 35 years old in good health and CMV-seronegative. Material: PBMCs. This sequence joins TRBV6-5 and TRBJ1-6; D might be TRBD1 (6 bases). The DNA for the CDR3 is TGTGCCAGCAGTTACGACAGGTTAAACCCCCTCCACTTT. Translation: CASSYDRLNPLHF.